The sequence of this T cell receptor beta chain was determined in a study of cytomegalovirus exposure and HLA in healthy donors. In germline, CDR1 is GTSNPN, CDR2 SVGIG (reference sequence). V was pared by 3 bases and J by 6 bases, with 18 bases between. The CDR3 runs 16 residues. PCR employed 60 Vbeta and 13 Jbeta primers. Measured with immunoSEQ multiplex PCR; TCRdb has only the in-frame clones, and not every one. The data show 100,000 to 150,000 clones, around four fifths seen once. Study-wide points: In a later analysis, common viral pathogens appeared linked to several of the most significant clusters. Cytomegalovirus-associated status was assigned to roughly 160 TCR beta chains. Evidence from a later analysis indicated that most CMV-associated TCR beta chains looked HLA-restricted. Presence/absence results assume similar sequencing depth per donor, which may not hold.

Worth noting for this clone: Its target is not known.

The receptor was isolated from a woman aged 40-49 years in good health and CMV-seronegative. The rearrangement links TRBV30 to TRBJ1-6, with D possibly being TRBD1 (5 bases). Material for sequencing was PBMCs. The CDR3 protein is CAWSRFVRRGNSPLHF. Here the CDR3 DNA reads TGTGCCTGGAGCCGCTTTGTCCGAAGGGGTAATTCACCCCTCCACTTT.